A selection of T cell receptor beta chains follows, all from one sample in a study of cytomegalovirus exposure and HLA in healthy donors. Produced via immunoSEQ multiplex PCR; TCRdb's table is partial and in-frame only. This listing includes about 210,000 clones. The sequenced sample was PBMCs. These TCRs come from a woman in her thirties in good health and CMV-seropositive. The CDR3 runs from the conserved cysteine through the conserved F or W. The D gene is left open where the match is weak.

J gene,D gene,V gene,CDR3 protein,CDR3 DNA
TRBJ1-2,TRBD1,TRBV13,CASSLYGTDHGYTF,TGTGCCAGCAGCTTATACGGGACAGATCATGGCTACACCTTC
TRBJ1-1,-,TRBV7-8,CASSFTYTEAFF,TGTGCCAGCAGCTTTACTTACACTGAAGCTTTCTTT
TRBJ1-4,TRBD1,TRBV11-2,CASAGQGNEKLFF,TGTGCCAGCGCCGGACAGGGTAATGAAAAACTGTTTTTT
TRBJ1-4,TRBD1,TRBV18,CASSPKGGTGGEKLFF,TGTGCCAGCTCACCAAAAGGCGGGACAGGGGGTGAAAAACTGTTTTTT
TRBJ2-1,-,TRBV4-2,CASSRAELADYNEQFF,TGTGCCAGCAGCCGCGCTGAACTAGCAGATTACAATGAGCAGTTCTTC
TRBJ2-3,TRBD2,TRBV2,CASSESSGRANTQYF,TGTGCCAGCAGTGAGTCTAGCGGGAGGGCGAATACGCAGTATTTT
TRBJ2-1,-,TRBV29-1,CSARNTGLYNEQFF,TGCAGCGCGCGCAATACAGGGCTCTACAATGAGCAGTTCTTC
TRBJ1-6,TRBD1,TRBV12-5,CASGLGDSNNSPLHF,TGTGCTAGTGGTTTGGGGGACAGCAATAATTCACCCCTCCACTTT
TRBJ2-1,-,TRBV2,CASSYRGTYNEQFF,TGTGCCAGCAGCTACCGCGGGACCTACAATGAGCAGTTCTTC
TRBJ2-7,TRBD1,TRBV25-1,CASSESNRGNGLGYEQYF,TGTGCCAGCAGTGAATCTAACAGGGGAAATGGGTTAGGCTACGAGCAGTACTTC
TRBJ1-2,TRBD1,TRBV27,CASRRDRHNYGYTF,TGTGCCAGCCGGCGGGACAGGCATAACTATGGCTACACCTTC
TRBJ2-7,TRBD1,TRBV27,CASRTGQGASYEQYF,TGTGCCAGCAGGACGGGACAGGGAGCCTCCTACGAGCAGTACTTC
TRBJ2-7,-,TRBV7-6,CASSLADTRTYEQYF,TGTGCCAGCAGCTTGGCCGACACCAGAACCTACGAGCAGTACTTC
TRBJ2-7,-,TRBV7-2,CASSLTASNFREQYF,TGTGCCAGCAGCTTAACTGCTTCAAACTTCAGGGAGCAGTACTTC
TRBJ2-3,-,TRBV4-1,CASSQDLPDSEDTDTQYF,TGCGCCAGCAGCCAAGATCTCCCGGACAGCGAAGACACAGATACGCAGTATTTT
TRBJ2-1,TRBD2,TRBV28,CASSLWAGGPYDEQFF,TGTGCCAGCAGTTTATGGGCGGGAGGGCCGTACGATGAGCAGTTCTTC
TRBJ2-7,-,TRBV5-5,CASSLASETILYEQYF,TGTGCCAGCAGCTTGGCCTCAGAAACTATACTATACGAGCAGTACTTC
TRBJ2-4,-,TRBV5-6,CASSAGQLLAKNIQYF,TGTGCCAGCAGCGCGGGACAGCTACTAGCCAAAAACATTCAGTACTTC
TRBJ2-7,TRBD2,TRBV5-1,CASSYWTGRTSGGDEQYF,TGCGCCAGCAGCTATTGGACCGGTAGGACTAGCGGAGGGGACGAGCAGTACTTC
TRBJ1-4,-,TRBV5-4,CASSSSDWDEKLFF,TGTGCCAGCAGCTCTTCGGACTGGGATGAAAAACTGTTTTTT
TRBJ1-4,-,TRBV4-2,CASSQRHKQGANEKLFF,TGTGCCAGCAGCCAAAGACATAAACAGGGAGCTAATGAAAAACTGTTTTTT
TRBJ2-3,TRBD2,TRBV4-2,CASSPQPGLAGDTQYF,TGTGCCAGCAGCCCCCAACCGGGACTAGCGGGCGATACGCAGTATTTT
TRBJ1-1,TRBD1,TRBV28,CASSQGAYTEAFF,TGTGCCAGCAGCCAGGGGGCCTACACTGAAGCTTTCTTT
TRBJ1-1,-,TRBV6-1,CASSARSGRDGAFF,TGTGCCAGCAGTGCAAGGAGCGGGCGAGACGGAGCTTTCTTT
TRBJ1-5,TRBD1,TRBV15,CATSRDLGTGGRQPQHF,TGTGCCACCAGCAGAGATCTTGGGACAGGGGGCCGGCAGCCCCAGCATTTT
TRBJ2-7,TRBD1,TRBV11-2,CASSPIRGYKREQYF,TGTGCCAGCAGCCCGATCAGGGGGTACAAGCGCGAGCAGTACTTC
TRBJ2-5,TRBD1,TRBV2,CASTSGQGAETQYF,TGTGCCAGCACCTCGGGACAGGGGGCTGAGACCCAGTACTTC
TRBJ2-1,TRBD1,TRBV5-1,CASSGQGAGYNEQFF,TGCGCCAGCAGCGGCCAGGGGGCAGGGTACAATGAGCAGTTCTTC
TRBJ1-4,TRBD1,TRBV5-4,CASSPGGQVLEKLFF,TGTGCCAGCAGCCCGGGGGGACAGGTACTCGAAAAACTGTTTTTT
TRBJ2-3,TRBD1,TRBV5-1,CASSLNQGDTDTQYF,TGCGCCAGCAGCTTGAACCAGGGGGACACAGATACGCAGTATTTT
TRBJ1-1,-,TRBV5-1,CASSPEGTEAFF,TGCGCCAGCAGCCCGGAGGGCACTGAAGCTTTCTTT
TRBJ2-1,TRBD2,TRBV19,CASRTSGGANEQFF,TGTGCCAGTAGAACTAGCGGGGGGGCCAATGAGCAGTTCTTC
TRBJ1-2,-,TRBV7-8,CASSPNPTARYGYTF,TGTGCCAGCAGCCCCAACCCCACAGCTCGCTATGGCTACACCTTC
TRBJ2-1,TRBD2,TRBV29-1,CSSSLAGARGEQFF,TGCAGCTCCTCCCTAGCGGGAGCCCGTGGGGAGCAGTTCTTC
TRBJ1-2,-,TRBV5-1,CASSLEGGEFYGYTF,TGCGCCAGCAGCTTGGAAGGAGGGGAGTTCTATGGCTACACCTTC
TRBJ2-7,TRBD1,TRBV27,CASSWSGGYEQYF,TGTGCCAGCAGTTGGTCAGGGGGCTACGAGCAGTACTTC
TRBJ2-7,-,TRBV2,CARGQPYEQYF,TGTGCCAGAGGACAGCCCTACGAGCAGTACTTC
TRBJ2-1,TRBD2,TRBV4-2,CASSQEGLAGDNEQFF,TGTGCCAGCAGCCAAGAGGGACTAGCGGGAGACAATGAGCAGTTCTTC
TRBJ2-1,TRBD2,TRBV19,CASNMGLAGGQAFF,TGTGCCAGTAATATGGGACTAGCGGGGGGGCAGGCGTTCTTC
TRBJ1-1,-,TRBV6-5,CASSYSPQFRAEAFF,TGTGCCAGCAGTTATTCCCCTCAATTCAGGGCTGAAGCTTTCTTT
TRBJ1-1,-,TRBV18,CASSPLARALNTEAFF,TGTGCCAGCTCACCACTAGCTAGAGCACTGAACACTGAAGCTTTCTTT
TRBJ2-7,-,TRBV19,CASSAGLTEQYF,TGTGCCAGTAGTGCGGGTCTTACGGAGCAGTACTTC
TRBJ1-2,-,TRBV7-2,CASSLFQTNYGYTF,TGTGCCAGCAGCTTATTCCAGACTAACTATGGCTACACCTTC
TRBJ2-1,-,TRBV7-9,CASSQLAVYNEQFF,TGTGCCAGCAGCCAATTAGCGGTCTACAATGAGCAGTTCTTC
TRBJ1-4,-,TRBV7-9,CASSLVGGNEKLFF,TGTGCCAGCAGCTTAGTCGGGGGTAATGAAAAACTGTTTTTT
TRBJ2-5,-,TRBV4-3,CASSQATSPGTRYF,TGCGCCAGCAGCCAAGCAACCTCCCCCGGGACACGTTACTTC